This T cell receptor (beta chain) was identified during a study of T-cell reconstitution after alpha-beta-depleted transplantation in children. General study findings and limits: Two months or so post-transplant, alpha-beta T cells reportedly derived from several hundred expanded graft clones. A year had passed since transplant, and T-cell counts and diversity by then came mostly from newly produced T cells.

As it was prepared, the TCRbeta library received unique molecular identifiers. TCRdb redid the calling of the PCR reads with MiXCR, one entry per CDR3 protein. Of 550,000 to 600,000 distinct CDR3 sequences in the sample, around 23% were seen once. In its sample, this clonotype was seen a few times. What it binds is not known. The CDR3 loop spans 15 amino acids. This chain connects TRBV21-1 to TRBJ2-7; the table's D call of TRBD2 was not tested on the DNA. TRBV21-1 is an annotated pseudogene. Sequencing used PBMCs, mostly from graft donor cells, obtained 360 days after TCRalphabeta/CD19-depleted stem cell transplant. The TCR sequence derives from a boy under two years old who had a stem cell transplant for acute myeloid leukemia, so the T cells may come from the graft donor. The CDR3 region is CASSNRTSGGYEQYF. In DNA form, the CDR3 reads TGTGCCAGCAGCAATCGGACTAGCGGGGGGTACGAGCAGTACTTC.